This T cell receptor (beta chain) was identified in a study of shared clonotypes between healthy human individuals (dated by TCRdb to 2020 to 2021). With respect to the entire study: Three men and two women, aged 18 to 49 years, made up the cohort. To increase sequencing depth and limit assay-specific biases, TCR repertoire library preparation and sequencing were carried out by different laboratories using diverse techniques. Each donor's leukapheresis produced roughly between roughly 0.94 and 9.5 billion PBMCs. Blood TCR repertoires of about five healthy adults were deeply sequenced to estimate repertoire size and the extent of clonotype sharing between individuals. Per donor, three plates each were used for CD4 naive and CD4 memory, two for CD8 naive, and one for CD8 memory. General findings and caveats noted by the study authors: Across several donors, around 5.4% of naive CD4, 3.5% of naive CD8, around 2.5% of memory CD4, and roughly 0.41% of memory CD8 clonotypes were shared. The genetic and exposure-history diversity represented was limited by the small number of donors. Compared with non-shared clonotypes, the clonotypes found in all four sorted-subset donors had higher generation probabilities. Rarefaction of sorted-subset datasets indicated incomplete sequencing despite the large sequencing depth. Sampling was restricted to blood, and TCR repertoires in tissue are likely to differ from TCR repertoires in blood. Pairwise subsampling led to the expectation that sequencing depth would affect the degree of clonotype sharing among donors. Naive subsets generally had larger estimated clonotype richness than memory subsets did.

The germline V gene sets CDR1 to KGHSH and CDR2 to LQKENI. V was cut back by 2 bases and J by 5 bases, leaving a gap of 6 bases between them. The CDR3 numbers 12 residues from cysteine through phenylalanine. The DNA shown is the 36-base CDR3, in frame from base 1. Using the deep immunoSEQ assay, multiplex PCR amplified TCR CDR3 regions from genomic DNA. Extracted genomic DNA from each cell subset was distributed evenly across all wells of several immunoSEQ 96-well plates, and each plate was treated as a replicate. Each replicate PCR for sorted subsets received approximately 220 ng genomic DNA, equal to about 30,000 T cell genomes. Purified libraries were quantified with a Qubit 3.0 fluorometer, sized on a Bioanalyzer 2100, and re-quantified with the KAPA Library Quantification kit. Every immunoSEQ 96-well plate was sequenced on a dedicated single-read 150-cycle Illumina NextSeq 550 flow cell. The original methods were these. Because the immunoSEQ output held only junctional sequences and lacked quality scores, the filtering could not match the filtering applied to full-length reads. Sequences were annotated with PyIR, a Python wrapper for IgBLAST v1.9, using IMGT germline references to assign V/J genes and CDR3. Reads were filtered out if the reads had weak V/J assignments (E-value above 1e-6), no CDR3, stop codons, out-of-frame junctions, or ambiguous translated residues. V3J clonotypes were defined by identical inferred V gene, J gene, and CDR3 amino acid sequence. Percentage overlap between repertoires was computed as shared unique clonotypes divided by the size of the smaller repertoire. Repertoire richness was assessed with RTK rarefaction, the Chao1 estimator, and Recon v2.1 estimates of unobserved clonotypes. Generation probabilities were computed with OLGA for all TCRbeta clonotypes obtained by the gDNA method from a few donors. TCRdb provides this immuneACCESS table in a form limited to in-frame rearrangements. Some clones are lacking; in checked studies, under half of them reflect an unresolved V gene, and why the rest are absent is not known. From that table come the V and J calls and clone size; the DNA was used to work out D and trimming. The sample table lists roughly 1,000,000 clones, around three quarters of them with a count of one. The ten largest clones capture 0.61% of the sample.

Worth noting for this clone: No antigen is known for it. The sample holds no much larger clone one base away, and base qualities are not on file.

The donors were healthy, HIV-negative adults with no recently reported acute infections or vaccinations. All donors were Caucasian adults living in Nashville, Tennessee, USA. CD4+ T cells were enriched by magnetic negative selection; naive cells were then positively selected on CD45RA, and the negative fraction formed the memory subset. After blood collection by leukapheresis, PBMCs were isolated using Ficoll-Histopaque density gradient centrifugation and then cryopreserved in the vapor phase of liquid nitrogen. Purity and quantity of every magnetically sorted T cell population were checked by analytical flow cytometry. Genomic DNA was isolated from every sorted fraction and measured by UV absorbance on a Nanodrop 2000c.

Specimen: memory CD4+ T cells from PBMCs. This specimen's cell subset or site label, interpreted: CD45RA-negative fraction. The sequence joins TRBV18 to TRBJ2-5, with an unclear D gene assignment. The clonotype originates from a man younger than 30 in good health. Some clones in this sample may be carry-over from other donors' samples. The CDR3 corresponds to CASSPSTETQYF. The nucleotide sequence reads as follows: TGTGCCAGCTCACCATCAACGGAGACCCAGTACTTC.